Presented here are 8 T cell receptor beta chains from one specimen sequenced in a study of low-dose radiotherapy and immunotherapy resistance in tumors. Both TCRalpha and TCRbeta chains were reverse transcribed with V-gene-specific primers. Using a constant-region primer together with a V-primer adapter, TCRs were subjected to approximately 20 PCR cycles of amplification. TCRdb reprocessed the reads with MiXCR, giving one entry per CDR3 protein. The table shows about 64,000 distinct CDR3 sequences, with more than 20% occurring only once. Time point reported: before trial treatment. Sequencing was performed on PBMCs, taken before treatment. The receptors come from a male donor with rectosigmoid adenocarcinoma.

About this clonotype itself: This likely stems from a read error, as it lies one base from a far larger clone. This chain uses TRBV9 with TRBJ2-5; 8 nucleotides line up with TRBD1. CDR3 size: 12 residues. CDR1 and CDR2 (germline): SGDLS, YYNGEE. The V and J ends lost 3 bases and 11 bases, in that order; junction bases with no gene match: 6. CDR3 sequence: CASSATGDEQYF. The CDR3 nucleotides read TGTGCCAGCAGCGCGACAGGGGATGAGCAGTACTTC.

CDR3 sequence: CASSFDRDSGNTIYF. The CDR3 region has the DNA TGTGCCAGCAGTTTTGACAGAGACTCTGGAAACACCATATATTTT. The chain couples TRBV6-1 to TRBJ1-3, with TRBD1 as a possible D gene (5 bases). The CDR3 has 15 residues. Trimming stripped 5 bases from V and 0 bases from J, with 11 bases between. Germline V gene sequence: CDR1 MNHNS, CDR2 SASEGT.

This clonotype was seen many times. This sequence joins TRBV6-5 and TRBJ1-4; 7 bases align to TRBD1. This CDR3 region has 14 residues. Germline V CDR1 and CDR2: MNHEY, SVGAGI. J lost 7 bases, V lost 6 bases, and 8 bases had no gene match. CDR3 sequence reads: CASSRTGEGEKLFF. CDR3 in DNA: TGTGCCAGCAGCCGTACAGGGGAAGGTGAAAAACTGTTTTTT.

This chain links TRBV5-1 with TRBJ2-2; 8 bases fit TRBD1. CDR1 is SGHRS and CDR2 is YFSETQ in the germline V gene. The CDR3 is 16 residues long. V shed 3 bases and J 5 bases; nucleotides not matched to a gene: 9. This CDR3 is CASSYLLDRVTGELFF. The CDR3 DNA reads as TGCGCCAGCAGCTATTTATTGGACAGGGTGACCGGGGAGCTGTTTTTT.

J is TRBJ2-5 and V is TRBV30; TRBD1 agrees at 7 bases. The germline gives CDR1 GTSNPN, CDR2 SVGIG (reference sequence). The J segment lost 2 bases and the V segment lost 2 bases, leaving 8 bases of the junction unmatched. The CDR3 runs 15 residues. The CDR3 nucleotides read TGTGCCTGGAGTAGGACTCAGGGGGAACAAGAGACCCAGTACTTC. Encoded protein: CAWSRTQGEQETQYF.

This clonotype was counted ten times or more. The V and J genes are TRBV14 and TRBJ1-1, with TRBD1 as a possible D gene (6 bases). The germline V gene encodes CDR1 SGHDN and CDR2 FVKESK. Trimming cost V 3 bases and J 3 bases, with 11 bases left between them. The CDR3 runs 14 residues. The CDR3 coding sequence is TGTGCCAGCAGCCACTGGGGGCAAGACACTGAAGCTTTCTTT. Its protein is CASSHWGQDTEAFF.

In this sample, this clonotype turned up many times. The chain couples TRBV28 to TRBJ1-6; D perhaps matches TRBD1 (6 bases). Trimming removed 8 bases at V and 11 bases at J, with 22 bases between. This CDR3 has 15 residues. CDR1 and CDR2 from the germline V gene are MDHEN and SYDVKM. CDR3 sequence: CASCSGGGRSAPLHF. In DNA form, the CDR3 reads TGTGCCAGCTGCTCGGGGGGGGGGCGCTCAGCACCCCTCCACTTT.

This clonotype was seen ten or more times. The chain employs TRBV6-2 or TRBV6-3 and TRBJ2-7, with D possibly matching TRBD1 (6 bases). Deletions cut 4 bases from V and 2 bases from J, with 15 bases between. The CDR3 loop spans 15 amino acids. Germline loops: CDR1 MNHEY, CDR2 SVGEGT. For the CDR3, the DNA is TGTGCCAGCAGTTCCATCGGGACAAAGGCCTACGAGCAGTACTTC. Translating it yields CASSSIGTKAYEQYF.